This T cell receptor beta chain was retrieved from a study of OX40 agonist ivuxolimab in advanced cancers. On the study more broadly: The dose-escalation cohort was around 83% male, with a mean age of approximately 61 years, ranging about 20 to 85. Three patients got partial responses; one had hepatocellular carcinoma and two had cutaneous melanoma.

Here immunoSEQ multiplex PCR was the method, and the copy in TCRdb shows in-frame clones only, minus some. Counted here are about 120,000 clones, over 85% occurring once; the ten biggest clones make up approximately 0.15%. CDR1 and CDR2 (germline): MDHEN, SYDVKM. V dropped 2 bases and J dropped 7; count of bases not matched to a gene: 8. The CDR3 has 14 amino acids. The receptor comes from an adult with an advanced solid tumor such as melanoma, head and neck, liver or kidney cancer. The rearrangement links TRBV28 to TRBJ2-7; 7 nucleotides match TRBD1. The material was CD4+ or CD8+ T cells sorted from blood, obtained in a trial of the OX40 agonist ivuxolimab. CDR3 protein: CASSLRGLVGEQYF. In DNA, the CDR3 is TGTGCCAGCAGTTTAAGGGGGCTTGTTGGGGAGCAGTACTTC.